Listed below are T cell receptor beta chains from one sample, sequenced in a study of blood T cell repertoires in COVID-19. The table came from immunoSEQ multiplex PCR; TCRdb's copy has only in-frame clones and leaves some out. The sample yields over 250,000 clones, roughly 91% seen once. Sequenced sample: PBMCs or T cells enriched from blood (not recorded which). Receptors were obtained from a woman aged 55-70 years who had recovered from COVID-19. Both conserved end residues are trimmed from each CDR3.

J,V,CDR3
TRBJ1-1,TRBV29-1,SVRQGANTEAF
TRBJ2-5,TRBV28,ASSLVSLETQY
TRBJ1-2,TRBV3-1/TRBV3-2,ASSLGTVGGYT
TRBJ2-5,TRBV3-1/TRBV3-2,ASSRNPAGAAETQY
TRBJ2-5,TRBV4-2,ASSQYTGPGVETQY
TRBJ1-5,TRBV28,ASSLGGGTGGSNQPQH
TRBJ1-2,TRBV5-4,ANSFGGNYGYT
TRBJ2-6,TRBV5-4,ASSSGQSSGANVLT
TRBJ2-3,TRBV4-1,ASSQGGLAGTDTQY
TRBJ1-2,TRBV21-1,ASNNLGQGARGYT
TRBJ1-6,TRBV2,ASRDRGGGSPLH
TRBJ2-7,TRBV7-9,ASSPGRGGETYEQY
TRBJ1-3,TRBV28,ASNPGSGNTIY
TRBJ1-2,TRBV29-1,SASTGVDYGYT
TRBJ2-2,TRBV10-1,ASSPLQIRQGEGGGELF
TRBJ1-1,TRBV24-1,ATSQTGGTEAF
TRBJ1-2,TRBV30,AWSVNIYGYT
TRBJ2-7,TRBV6-5,ASNLGGTGGYEQY
TRBJ1-2,TRBV28,ASSFPGTLYGYT
TRBJ1-4,TRBV18,ASSPDSNEKLF
TRBJ2-2,TRBV7-9,ASSQDSVNTGELF
TRBJ2-5,TRBV4-1,ASSQADGGRETQY
TRBJ2-7,TRBV18,ASSQGAPLYEQY
TRBJ1-2,TRBV2,ASSRPGTGRGYGYT
TRBJ1-3,TRBV7-8,ASSLAGGFGNTIY
TRBJ2-3,TRBV5-4,ASSSAALAGGWDTQY